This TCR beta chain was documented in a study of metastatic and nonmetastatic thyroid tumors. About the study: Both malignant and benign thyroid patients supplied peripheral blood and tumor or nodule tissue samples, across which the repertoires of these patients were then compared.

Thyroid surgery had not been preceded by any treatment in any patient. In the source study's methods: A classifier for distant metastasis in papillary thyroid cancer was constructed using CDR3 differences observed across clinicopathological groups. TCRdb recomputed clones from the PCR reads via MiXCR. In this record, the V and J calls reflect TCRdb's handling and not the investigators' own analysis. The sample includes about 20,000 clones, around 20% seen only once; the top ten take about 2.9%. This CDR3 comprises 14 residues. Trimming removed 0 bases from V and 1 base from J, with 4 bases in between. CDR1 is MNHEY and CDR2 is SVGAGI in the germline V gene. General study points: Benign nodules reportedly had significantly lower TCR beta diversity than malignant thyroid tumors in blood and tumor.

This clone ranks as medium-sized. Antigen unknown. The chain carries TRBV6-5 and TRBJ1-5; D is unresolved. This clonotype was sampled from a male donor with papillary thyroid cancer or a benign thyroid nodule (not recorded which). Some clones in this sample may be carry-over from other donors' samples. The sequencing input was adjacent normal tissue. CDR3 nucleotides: TGTGCCAGCAGTTACTCGACCAGCAATCAGCCCCAGCATTTT. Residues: CASSYSTSNQPQHF.